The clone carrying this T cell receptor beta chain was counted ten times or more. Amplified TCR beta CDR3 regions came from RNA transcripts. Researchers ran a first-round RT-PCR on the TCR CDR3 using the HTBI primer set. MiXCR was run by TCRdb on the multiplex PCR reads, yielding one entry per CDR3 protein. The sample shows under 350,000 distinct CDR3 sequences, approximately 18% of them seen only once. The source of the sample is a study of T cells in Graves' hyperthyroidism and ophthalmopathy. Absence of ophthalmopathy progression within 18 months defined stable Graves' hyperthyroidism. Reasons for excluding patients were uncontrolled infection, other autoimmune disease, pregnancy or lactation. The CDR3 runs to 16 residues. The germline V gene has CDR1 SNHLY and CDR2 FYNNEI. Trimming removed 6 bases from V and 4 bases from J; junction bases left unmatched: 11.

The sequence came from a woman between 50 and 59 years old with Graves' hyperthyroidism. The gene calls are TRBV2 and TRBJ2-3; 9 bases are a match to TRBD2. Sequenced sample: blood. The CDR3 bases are TGTGCCAGCAGCCCTATAGCGGGAGATAGGGCAGATACGCAGTATTTT. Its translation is CASSPIAGDRADTQYF. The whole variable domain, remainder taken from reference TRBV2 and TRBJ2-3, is EPEVTQTPSHQVTQMGQEVILRCVPISNHLYFYWYRQILGQKVEFLVSFYNNEISEKSEIFDDQFSVERPDGSNFTLKIRSTKLEDSAMYFCASSPIAGDRADTQYFGPGTRLTVL.